This TCR beta chain was documented in a study of blood T cell repertoires in COVID-19. Study as a whole: Samples came from the United States, Italy and Spain, spanning acute and convalescent COVID-19. PBMCs, B-cell-depleted T cells, or T cells were the source of the cDNA or gDNA that made up the material.

Per the original data handling: Reference gene primer amplification yielded estimated nucleated cell counts. The protocol was immunoSEQ multiplex PCR, while the TCRdb copy is restricted to in-frame clones and leaves out a portion. Clone size and the V and J calls come from that table; the DNA yielded D and trimming. This table holds about 100,000 clones, approximately 89% found once. Germline lookup yields CDR1 PRHDT and CDR2 FYEKMQ (reference sequence). The CDR3 spans 16 residues. Trimming pared 9 bases from V and 1 base from J, leaving 20 bases between. The sample consisted of peripheral blood. This sequence originates from a man aged 45-65 years with active COVID-19. The chain links TRBV13 to TRBJ2-3; D not resolved. In nucleotides, the CDR3 is TGTGCCAGTCGACGGCGGAGTGTTACGGGCACAGATACGCAGTATTTT. Residues: CASRRRSVTGTDTQYF.